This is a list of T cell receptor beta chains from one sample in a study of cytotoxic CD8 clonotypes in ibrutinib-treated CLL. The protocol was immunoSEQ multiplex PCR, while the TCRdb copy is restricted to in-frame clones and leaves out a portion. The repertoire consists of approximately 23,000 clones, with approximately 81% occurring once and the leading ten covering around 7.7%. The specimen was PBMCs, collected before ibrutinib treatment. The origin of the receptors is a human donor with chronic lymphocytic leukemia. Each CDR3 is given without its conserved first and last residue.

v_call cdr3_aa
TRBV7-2 ASSPSGESTGELF
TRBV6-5 ASSPRQGNYGYT
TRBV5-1 ASSPLVDRSLNTEAF
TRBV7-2 ASSLEQGRVSGNTIY
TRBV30 AWSVNVEAF
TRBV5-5 ASSSRESWLF
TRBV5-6 ASSSGPLKNTGELF
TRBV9 ASSVVDSEAF
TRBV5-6 ASSLAVGGKDTQY
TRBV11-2 ASSSIRLTGSITYEQY
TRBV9 ASSLKGVSGNTIY
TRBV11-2 ASNEEVGSSYNEQF
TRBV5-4 ASSAGGAALGT
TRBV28 ASSLVTPGQSKYGYT
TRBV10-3 AITGDRGMNTEAF
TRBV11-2 ASSLVESSYNEQF
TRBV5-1 ASRPGTGGDTQY
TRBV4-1 ASSQDYGVPSYNEQF
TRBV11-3 ASSRGDSPLH
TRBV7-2 ASSSRQGGGYT
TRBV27 ASGTSGVGNEQF
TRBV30 AWSAAGTGYGYT
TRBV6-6 ASSYQRGRTDTQY
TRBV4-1 ASSRDRASNQPQH
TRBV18 ASSPPTAGANVLT
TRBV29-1 SVIRANTEAF
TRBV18 ASSPPEYYYYGYT
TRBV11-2 ASSPWDTGELF
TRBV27 ASSLKSYEQY
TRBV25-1 ASSSGQGAYEQY
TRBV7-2 ASSPNLRQPQH
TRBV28 ASSPTTANTGELF
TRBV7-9 ASSPLGEKLDYGYT
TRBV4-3 ASSQAGPAYEQY
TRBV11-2 ASRDVTEAF
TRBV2 ASSETRDRMN
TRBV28 ASRDRGRGDTQY
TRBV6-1 ASSEMAGGRNEQY
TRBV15 ATRDRGQHEAF
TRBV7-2 ASSPDRRNYGYT
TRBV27 ASSLAAGAYNEQF
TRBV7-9 ATRNTEAF
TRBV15 ATSRDQGSQETQY
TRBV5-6 ASSFRDDLRVGYGYT